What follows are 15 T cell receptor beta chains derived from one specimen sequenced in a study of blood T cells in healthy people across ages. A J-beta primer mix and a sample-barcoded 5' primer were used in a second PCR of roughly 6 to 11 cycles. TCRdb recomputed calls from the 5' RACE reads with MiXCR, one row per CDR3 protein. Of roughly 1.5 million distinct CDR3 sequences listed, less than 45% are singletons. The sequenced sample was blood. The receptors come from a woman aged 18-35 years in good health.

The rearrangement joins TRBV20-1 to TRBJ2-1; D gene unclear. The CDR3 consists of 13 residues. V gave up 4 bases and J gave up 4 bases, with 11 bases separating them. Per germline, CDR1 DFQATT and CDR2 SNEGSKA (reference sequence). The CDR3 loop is CSATQGLYNEQFF. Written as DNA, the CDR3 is TGCAGTGCTACGCAAGGCCTGTACAATGAGCAGTTCTTC.

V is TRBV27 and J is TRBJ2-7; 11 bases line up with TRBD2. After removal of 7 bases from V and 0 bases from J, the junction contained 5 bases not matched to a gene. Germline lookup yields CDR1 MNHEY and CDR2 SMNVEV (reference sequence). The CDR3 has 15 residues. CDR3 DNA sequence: TGTGCCAGCAAACTAGCGGGGGCCGTCTCCTACGAGCAGTACTTC. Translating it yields CASKLAGAVSYEQYF.

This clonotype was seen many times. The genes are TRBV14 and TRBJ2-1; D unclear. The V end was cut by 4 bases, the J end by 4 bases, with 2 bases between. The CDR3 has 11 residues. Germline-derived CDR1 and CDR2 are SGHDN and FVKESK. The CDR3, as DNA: TGTGCCAGCAGCCGATACAATGAGCAGTTCTTC. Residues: CASSRYNEQFF.

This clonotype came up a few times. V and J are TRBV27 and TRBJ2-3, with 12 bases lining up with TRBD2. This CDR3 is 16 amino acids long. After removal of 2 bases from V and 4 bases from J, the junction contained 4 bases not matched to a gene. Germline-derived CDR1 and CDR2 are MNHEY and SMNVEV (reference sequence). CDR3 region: CASSLLAGGPPDTQYF. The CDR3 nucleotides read TGTGCCAGCAGTTTACTAGCGGGAGGGCCCCCAGATACGCAGTATTTT.

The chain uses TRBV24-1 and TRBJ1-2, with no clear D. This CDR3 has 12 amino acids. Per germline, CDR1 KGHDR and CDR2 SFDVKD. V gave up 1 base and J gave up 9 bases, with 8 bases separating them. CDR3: CATSDFETRYTF. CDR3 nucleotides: TGTGCCACCAGTGATTTTGAGACTCGCTACACCTTC.

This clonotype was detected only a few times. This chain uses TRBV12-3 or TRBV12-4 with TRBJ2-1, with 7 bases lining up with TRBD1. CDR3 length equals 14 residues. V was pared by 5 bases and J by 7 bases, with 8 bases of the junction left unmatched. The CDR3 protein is CASSTERGRNEQFF. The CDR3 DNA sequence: TGTGCCAGCAGTACCGAAAGGGGGCGGAATGAGCAGTTCTTC.

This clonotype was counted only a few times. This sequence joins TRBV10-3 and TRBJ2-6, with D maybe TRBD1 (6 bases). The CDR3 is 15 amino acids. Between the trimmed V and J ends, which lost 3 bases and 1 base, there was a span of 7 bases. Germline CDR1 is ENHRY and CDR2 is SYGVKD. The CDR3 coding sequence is TGTGCCATCAGTGAAGGGACATCTGGGGCCAACGTCCTGACTTTC. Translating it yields CAISEGTSGANVLTF.

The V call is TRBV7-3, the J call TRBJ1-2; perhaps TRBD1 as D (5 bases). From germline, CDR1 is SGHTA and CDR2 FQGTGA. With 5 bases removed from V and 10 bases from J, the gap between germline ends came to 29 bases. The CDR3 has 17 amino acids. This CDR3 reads CASSLGPPGGVRAAYTF. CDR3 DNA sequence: TGTGCCAGCAGCCTTGGTCCGCCGGGGGGGGTTCGAGCCGCCTACACCTTC.

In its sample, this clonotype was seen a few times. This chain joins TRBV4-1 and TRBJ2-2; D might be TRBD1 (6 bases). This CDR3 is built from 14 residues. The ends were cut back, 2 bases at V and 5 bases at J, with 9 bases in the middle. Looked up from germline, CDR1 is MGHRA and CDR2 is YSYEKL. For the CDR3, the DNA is TGCGCCAGCAGCCAAACAGGGTTAACCGGGGAGCTGTTTTTT. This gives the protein CASSQTGLTGELFF.

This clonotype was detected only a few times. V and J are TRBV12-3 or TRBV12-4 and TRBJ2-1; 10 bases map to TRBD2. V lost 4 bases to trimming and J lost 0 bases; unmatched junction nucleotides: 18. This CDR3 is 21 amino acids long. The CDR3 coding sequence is TGTGCCAGCAGTTCCTCTCCAGGACTAGCGGCCGCACTCCCCTCCTACAATGAGCAGTTCTTC. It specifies CASSSSPGLAAALPSYNEQFF.

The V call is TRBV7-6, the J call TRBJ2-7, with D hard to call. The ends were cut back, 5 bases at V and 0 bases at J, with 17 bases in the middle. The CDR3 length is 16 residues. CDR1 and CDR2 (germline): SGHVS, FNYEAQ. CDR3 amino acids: CASSPPGRSFSYEQYF. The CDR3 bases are TGTGCCAGCAGCCCCCCAGGACGGTCCTTCTCCTACGAGCAGTACTTC.

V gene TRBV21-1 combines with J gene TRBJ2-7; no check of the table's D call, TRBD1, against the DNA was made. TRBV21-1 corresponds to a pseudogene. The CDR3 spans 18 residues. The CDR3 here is CASSKNLPPGTDAYEQYF. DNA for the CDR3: TGTGCCAGCAGCAAAAACCTACCGCCCGGGACGGACGCCTACGAGCAGTACTTC.

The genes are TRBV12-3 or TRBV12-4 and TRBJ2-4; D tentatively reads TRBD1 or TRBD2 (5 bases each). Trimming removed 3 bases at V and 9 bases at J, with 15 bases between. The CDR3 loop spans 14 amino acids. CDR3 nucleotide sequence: TGTGCCAGCAGTTTTGAGGGGATGATAGGCATTCAGTACTTC. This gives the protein CASSFEGMIGIQYF.

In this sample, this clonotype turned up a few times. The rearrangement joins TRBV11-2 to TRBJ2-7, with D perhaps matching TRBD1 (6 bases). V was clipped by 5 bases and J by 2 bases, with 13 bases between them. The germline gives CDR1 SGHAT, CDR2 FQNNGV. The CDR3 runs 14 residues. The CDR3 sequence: CASSQTGSPYEQYF. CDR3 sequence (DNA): TGTGCCAGCAGCCAAACAGGGTCCCCCTACGAGCAGTACTTC.

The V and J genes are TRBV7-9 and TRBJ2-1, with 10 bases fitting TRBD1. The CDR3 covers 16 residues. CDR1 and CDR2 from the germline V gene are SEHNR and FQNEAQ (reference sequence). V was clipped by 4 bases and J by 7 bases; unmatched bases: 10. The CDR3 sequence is CASSSTGTGERNEQFF. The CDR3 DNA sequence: TGTGCCAGCAGCTCGACCGGGACAGGGGAGAGAAATGAGCAGTTCTTC.